One and the same sample provided the 4 T cell receptor beta chains below, sequenced in a study of tumor-infiltrating lymphocytes in primary liver carcinoma. Both RNA and DNA were isolated together from around 20-30 mg of bulk tissue that had not been sorted. Production of TCR beta cDNA used around 500 ng total RNA together with a constant-region primer. For TCR beta, libraries were produced by three nested multiplex PCR rounds using slightly modified ARM-PCR. Running around 10 cycles apiece, the first two PCR rounds relied on TRBV1-TRBV30 forward primers together with a C-beta reverse primer. TCRdb used MiXCR to reprocess the multiplex PCR reads, holding one entry per CDR3 protein. The sample carries fewer than 90,000 distinct CDR3 sequences, approximately 72% recorded once. Material: liver tumor tissue from sampling region 1. The subset was: tumor region T1, superior pole. The source is a man in his forties or fifties with primary liver carcinoma and hepatitis B virus infection.

For this clonotype: One junction end disagrees with the germline gene, perhaps due to a read error. V is TRBV29-1 and J is TRBJ2-5, with a weak D call TRBD2 (5 bases). Germline V gene data show CDR1 as SQVTM and CDR2 as ANQGSEA. This CDR3 comprises 13 residues. CDR3 sequence: CRVGERASETQYF. The CDR3 DNA follows: TGCAGAGTTGGTGAGAGGGCCTCTGAGACCCAGTACTTC.

This sequence joins TRBV2 and TRBJ1-6; D remains ambiguous. CDR1 is SNHLY and CDR2 is FYNNEI in the germline V gene. V dropped 4 bases and J dropped 0 bases, with 7 bases sitting between them. The CDR3 is 15 residues long. This CDR3 reads CASSGRSSYNSPLHF. CDR3 DNA sequence: TGTGCCAGCAGTGGACGGAGCTCCTATAATTCACCCCTCCACTTT.

This clonotype has a handful of counts. A much larger clone differs by one base, so this may be a read error. This chain uses TRBV14 with TRBJ2-2; D possibly corresponds to TRBD2 (6 bases). Per the germline V gene, CDR1 is SGHDN and CDR2 is FVKESK. CDR3 length: 17 residues. V shed 2 bases and J shed 1 base, with 14 bases lying between them. The CDR3 reads CASSQPTSWRNTGELFF. DNA for the CDR3: TGTGCCAGCAGCCAACCTACTAGCTGGCGGAACACCGGGGAGCTGTTTTTT.

As regards this clonotype: The junction shows a germline mismatch at one end, possibly a read error. The rearrangement links TRBV11-2 to TRBJ2-2; 9 nucleotides line up with TRBD1. CDR3 length equals 17 residues. CDR1 is SGHAT, CDR2 FQNNGV, per germline. The CDR3 sequence is CASSFNRDRVGTGELFF. Written as DNA, the CDR3 is TGTGCCAGCAGCTTCAATCGGGACAGGGTCGGCACCGGGGAACTGTTTTTT.